This TCR beta chain was sequenced during a study of T cells in Graves' hyperthyroidism and ophthalmopathy. From RNA transcripts, TCR beta CDR3 regions were amplified. The HTBI primer set was used in a first-round RT-PCR of the TCR CDR3. TCRdb reanalysed the multiplex PCR reads using MiXCR and keeps one entry per CDR3 protein. The data show more than 550,000 distinct CDR3 sequences, with roughly a sixth seen just once and 16% held by the top ten. V lost 1 base, J lost 5 bases, and 4 bases stayed unmatched. Germline V gene sequence: CDR1 DFQATT, CDR2 SNEGSKA (reference sequence). The CDR3 is 13 residues long.

This sequence originates from a woman between 45 and 65 years old with Graves' hyperthyroidism that later progressed to Graves' ophthalmopathy. V gene TRBV20-1 combines with J gene TRBJ2-7; 8 positions match TRBD1. Sequenced material: blood. The CDR3 bases are TGCAGTGCTAGAGGGACAGGGCCCAACGAGCAGTACTTC. Protein sequence: CSARGTGPNEQYF.